The T cell receptor beta chain described here comes from a study of blood T cell repertoires in COVID-19. Whole-study context: Cohort 3 recovered donors had two negative PCRs, clearance, or symptom resolution.

Using immunoSEQ multiplex PCR, the repertoire was profiled, and TCRdb retains in-frame clones only, with some absent. The sample holds roughly 340,000 clones, approximately 87% seen once. Cohort allocation depended upon clinical history that participants reported. Trimming stripped 2 bases from V and 4 bases from J, with 14 bases between. Germline CDR1 reads KGHSH; CDR2 reads LQKENI. The CDR3 consists of 15 residues. This receptor was obtained from a man aged 40-50 years in a cohort exposed to, infected with or recovered from COVID-19 (not recorded which). What was sequenced was PBMCs or T cells enriched from blood (not recorded which). The genes are TRBV18 and TRBJ2-5; D is perhaps TRBD2 (6 bases). The CDR3 bases are TGTGCCAGCTCACCAACCGGGAGCGCCAGAGAGACCCAGTACTTC. Translation: CASSPTGSARETQYF.